This entry is about one T cell receptor beta chain. The target antigen is unknown. These data are taken from a study of T cell responses to AZD1222 COVID-19 vaccine. Study-level information: Second-dose schedules of about 4 or about 12 weeks were combined. Study-level findings and limits: In a largely white British group with more females than males, clonal diversity was possibly underestimated.

Produced via immunoSEQ multiplex PCR; TCRdb's table is partial and in-frame only. The repertoire holds roughly 67,000 clones, with roughly 88% as singletons. This clonotype originated in an adult in good health. This specimen was peripheral blood, taken on day 0 of AZD1222 vaccination.

The CDR3 nucleotides read TGTGCCGCTGCTATAGATAGCAATCAGCCCCAGCATTTT. Protein: CAAAIDSNQPQHF. V is TRBV2 and J is TRBJ1-5; D is unresolved. Germline loops: CDR1 SNHLY, CDR2 FYNNEI. CDR3 length equals 13 residues. V lost 11 bases and J 0 bases, leaving 11 bases between the germline ends.